Below, 28 T cell receptor beta chains from the same sample are listed, as sequenced in a study of response to subunit inactivated influenza vaccine. One entry per CDR3 protein results from TCRdb running MiXCR on the RT-PCR reads. This sample yields more than 400,000 distinct CDR3 sequences, of which 6% to 9% are seen a single time; 13% belongs to the top ten. The sequences come from PBMCs from blood, collected around 25 months after vaccination. The receptor source for this set is a man between 50 and 69 years old who received an inactivated influenza vaccine.

This clonotype has a handful of counts. V usage is TRBV7-8 and J usage is TRBJ2-5; tentative D call: TRBD1 (5 bases). Germline loops: CDR1 SGHVS, CDR2 FQNEAQ. The CDR3 consists of 17 residues. Trimming cost V 1 base and J 5 bases, with 20 bases left between them. CDR3 sequence: CASSLGIDSSLGETQYF. The CDR3 DNA reads as TGTGCCAGCAGCTTAGGCATCGACAGCAGCCTCGGCGAGACCCAGTACTTC.

This clonotype was seen more than once but under ten times. The chain recombines TRBV29-1 with TRBJ1-2; D gene uncertain. The CDR3 length is 17 residues. In germline, CDR1 is SQVTM, CDR2 ANQGSEA. V gave up 0 bases and J gave up 3 bases, with 20 bases separating them. Here the CDR3 reads CSVEDLRAGEGHYGYTF. The CDR3 bases are TGCAGCGTTGAAGACCTAAGGGCCGGGGAGGGCCACTATGGCTACACCTTC.

The V call is TRBV20-1, the J call TRBJ2-3, with TRBD1 as a possible D gene (5 bases). V lost 6 bases and J 2 bases, leaving 15 bases between the germline ends. This CDR3 contains 14 residues. From germline, CDR1 is DFQATT and CDR2 SNEGSKA (reference sequence). This chain's CDR3 is CSAAPVRVTDTQYF. The DNA for the CDR3 is TGCAGTGCGGCCCCTGTCAGGGTCACAGATACGCAGTATTTT.

This clonotype has at least ten counts. The chain has TRBV11-2 and TRBJ2-7; 11 nucleotides match TRBD2. Germline trimming cut 5 bases from V and 2 bases from J; bases unmatched to any gene: 5. The CDR3 is 15 amino acids. The V gene's germline CDR1 is SGHAT and CDR2 FQNNGV. CDR3 bases: TGTGCCAGCAGCCACAGTAGCGGGGGGGCCTACGAGCAGTACTTC. Protein sequence: CASSHSSGGAYEQYF. Complete variable domain (other parts from reference TRBV11-2 and TRBJ2-7): EAGVAQSPRYKIIEKRQSVAFWCNPISGHATLYWYQQILGQGPKLLIQFQNNGVVDDSQLPKDRFSAERLKGVDSTLKIQPAKLEDSAVYLCASSHSSGGAYEQYFGPGTRLTVT.

This clonotype has more than one count but fewer than ten. This chain uses TRBV9 with TRBJ1-6; D possibly corresponds to TRBD1 (6 bases). V lost 7 bases to trimming and J lost 0 bases, with 11 bases between them. Germline V gene lookup returns CDR1 SGDLS and CDR2 YYNGEE. The CDR3 spans 15 residues. CDR3 region: CASGGTNSYNSPLHF. In nucleotides, the CDR3 is TGTGCCAGCGGAGGGACAAACTCCTATAATTCACCCCTCCACTTT.

As DNA, the CDR3 is TGCAGTGCTAGAGGCGCGGGGGCGGTTTACGAGCAGTACTTC. Residues: CSARGAGAVYEQYF. The chain has TRBV20-1 and TRBJ2-7; D perhaps matches TRBD2 (7 bases). CDR3 length equals 14 residues. CDR1 DFQATT and CDR2 SNEGSKA come from the germline V gene (reference sequence). Trimming pared 1 base from V and 4 bases from J, leaving 14 bases between.

The sample holds a few counts of this clonotype. The genes are TRBV5-1 and TRBJ1-2, with TRBD1 as a possible D gene (5 bases). The germline gives CDR1 SGHRS, CDR2 YFSETQ. The CDR3 covers 14 residues. Trimming shortened V by 0 bases and J by 7 bases, and 13 bases separated the two germline ends. DNA of the CDR3: TGCGCCAGCAGCTTGGATGGGGGTAGAGGTGGCTACACCTTC. It yields the protein CASSLDGGRGGYTF.

This clonotype was picked up many times. The chain links TRBV7-8 to TRBJ1-2; D gene ambiguous. Trimming removed 2 bases at V and 4 bases at J, with 14 bases between. The germline gives CDR1 SGHVS, CDR2 FQNEAQ. This CDR3 is 15 amino acids long. The CDR3 DNA reads TGTGCCAGCAGCTTAACGGTTATCGGACTCTATGGCTACACCTTC. It yields the protein CASSLTVIGLYGYTF.

In its sample, this clonotype was seen a few times. The chain has TRBV20-1 and TRBJ1-3; D not resolved. V gave up 1 base and J gave up 0 bases, with 4 bases separating them. Per germline, CDR1 DFQATT and CDR2 SNEGSKA (reference sequence). The CDR3 has 13 amino acids. The CDR3 DNA is TGCAGTGCTAGAGCCAACTCTGGAAACACCATATATTTT. Translated: CSARANSGNTIYF.

This clonotype was recorded many times. An end of the junction differs from the germline gene, which may be a read error. The CDR3 is CASSQFLGKSVF. The CDR3 DNA reads as TGTGCCAGCAGCCAATTTCTGGGGAAGTCGGTCTTC. The gene calls are TRBV3-1 and TRBJ1-2; D uncertain. CDR3 length: 12 amino acids. CDR1 and CDR2 (germline): LGHDT, YNNKEL (reference sequence).

This clonotype was seen a handful of times. The genes are TRBV12-3 or TRBV12-4 and TRBJ2-7; 8 bases map to TRBD1. This CDR3 is 17 amino acids long. The trim removed 3 bases at V and 0 bases at J, leaving 10 bases unmatched. CDR3 residues: CASSFRLGQGSSYEQYF. The CDR3 DNA sequence: TGTGCCAGCAGTTTCCGACTAGGACAGGGTAGCTCCTACGAGCAGTACTTC.

This clonotype showed up just a few times. This sequence joins TRBV9 and TRBJ1-6; 7 bases align to TRBD1. CDR1 is SGDLS, CDR2 YYNGEE, per germline. The trim removed 4 bases at V and 7 bases at J, leaving 11 bases unmatched. The CDR3 loop spans 16 amino acids. CDR3 in amino acids: CASSIRAGTENSPLHF. In DNA form, the CDR3 reads TGTGCCAGCAGCATAAGGGCAGGGACAGAGAATTCACCCCTCCACTTT.

The table lists this clonotype with many counts. The chain recombines TRBV5-1 with TRBJ1-6; D is unclear. V dropped 4 bases and J dropped 7 bases, with 12 bases sitting between them. This CDR3 comprises 14 residues. The V gene's germline CDR1 is SGHRS and CDR2 YFSETQ. The CDR3 DNA is TGCGCCAGCAGCATAGGGTCATTAAATTCACCCCTCCACTTT. Protein product: CASSIGSLNSPLHF.

This clonotype was seen more than once but under ten times. J is TRBJ2-1 and V is TRBV12-3 or TRBV12-4; tentative D call: TRBD2 (6 bases). The CDR3 totals 13 residues. Trimming took 7 bases from V and 9 from J, leaving 16 bases between them. CDR3 sequence reads: CASKPREASEQFF. CDR3 bases: TGTGCCAGCAAACCAAGGGAGGCAAGTGAGCAGTTCTTC.

Ten or more counts support this clonotype. The rearrangement joins TRBV7-9 to TRBJ1-1; 9 bases match TRBD1. Germline V gene sequence: CDR1 SEHNR, CDR2 FQNEAQ (reference sequence). CDR3 size: 17 residues. J gave up 1 base and V 5 bases, and 11 bases lay outside the gene matches. Here the CDR3 DNA reads TGTGCCAGCAGCCCAGCGCCGGGACAGGGCACGAACACTGAAGCTTTCTTT. Residues: CASSPAPGQGTNTEAFF.

The V call is TRBV11-3, the J call TRBJ2-1; TRBD2 is a possible D gene (6 bases). The CDR3 is made up of 13 amino acids. In germline, CDR1 is SGHNT, CDR2 YENEEA. Trimming left V 5 bases short and J 7 bases short, with 12 bases between. CDR3 nucleotides: TGTGCCAGCAGCCGGCCCGGAGGGAATGAGCAGTTCTTC. Translated, it gives CASSRPGGNEQFF.

V usage is TRBV20-1 and J usage is TRBJ2-3, with no clear D. This CDR3 is 12 amino acids long. The germline V gene encodes CDR1 DFQATT and CDR2 SNEGSKA (reference sequence). Between the trimmed V and J ends, which lost 6 bases and 2 bases, there was a span of 9 bases. CDR3 sequence (DNA): TGCAGTGCGGAAAGGGTCACAGATACGCAGTATTTT. Translation: CSAERVTDTQYF.

This clonotype was seen a handful of times. The J gene is TRBJ2-7, the V gene TRBV9; D is unclear. The CDR3 has 13 amino acids. V gave up 4 bases and J gave up 7 bases, with 15 bases separating them. Looked up from germline, CDR1 is SGDLS and CDR2 is YYNGEE. CDR3 region: CASSSGPMGEQYF. The CDR3 nucleotides are TGTGCCAGCAGCTCCGGGCCGATGGGGGAGCAGTACTTC.

This clonotype was recorded at least ten times. V gene TRBV5-1 combines with J gene TRBJ1-1; D may be TRBD1 (5 bases). The CDR3 has 13 residues. Trimming took off 0 bases at V and 10 bases at J, with 13 bases between the two ends. CDR1 is SGHRS and CDR2 is YFSETQ in the germline V gene. The CDR3 region is CASSLGQGARAFF. The CDR3 region has the DNA TGCGCCAGCAGCTTGGGGCAGGGTGCGCGAGCTTTCTTT.

The chain is built from TRBV12-3 or TRBV12-4 and TRBJ1-1, with TRBD1 matching 7 bases. The V and J ends lost 6 bases and 3 bases, in that order; junction bases with no gene match: 7. The CDR3 has 14 amino acids. This CDR3 reads CASSQKGGYTEAFF. CDR3 in DNA: TGTGCCAGCAGCCAGAAAGGGGGCTACACTGAAGCTTTCTTT.

In this sample, this clonotype turned up many times. V and J are TRBV12-3 or TRBV12-4 and TRBJ2-7; D might be TRBD1 or TRBD2, each matching 5 bases. The CDR3 is 12 amino acids. V dropped 3 bases and J dropped 9 bases, with 12 bases sitting between them. CDR3 bases: TGTGCCAGCAGTTTCGGGGCCCGGGGGCAGTACTTC. Encoded protein: CASSFGARGQYF.

This chain links TRBV4-3 with TRBJ1-1; D is undetermined. This CDR3 comprises 15 residues. CDR1 and CDR2 from the germline V gene are LGHNA and YSLEER. The ends were cut back, 0 bases at V and 1 base at J, with 9 bases in the middle. CDR3 residues: CASSQDGSWNTEAFF. DNA for the CDR3: TGCGCCAGCAGCCAAGACGGATCTTGGAACACTGAAGCTTTCTTT.

At least ten counts were recorded for this clonotype. V usage is TRBV10-3 and J usage is TRBJ2-1; maybe TRBD1 (6 bases). The V gene lost 0 bases and the J gene lost 1 base, with 13 bases spanning the gap. Germline lookup yields CDR1 ENHRY and CDR2 SYGVKD. This CDR3 has 17 amino acids. The CDR3 reads CAISESKGDTSYNEQFF. CDR3 nucleotide sequence: TGTGCCATCAGTGAGTCGAAGGGGGACACTTCCTACAATGAGCAGTTCTTC.

Comments on this clonotype: The junction does not match germline at one end; this may be a read error. This chain joins TRBV20-1 and TRBJ2-7, with D perhaps TRBD1 or TRBD2 (5 bases each). Looked up from germline, CDR1 is DFQATT and CDR2 is SNEGSKA (reference sequence). This CDR3 contains 13 residues. The CDR3 region has the DNA TGCCGTGCTCCAGGGAGACCCTTCTACGAGCAGTACTTC. Translated, it gives CRAPGRPFYEQYF.

This clonotype appeared a few times. The rearrangement links TRBV24-1 to TRBJ2-2, with 9 bases aligning to TRBD1. The CDR3 is made up of 17 amino acids. The V gene's germline CDR1 is KGHDR and CDR2 SFDVKD. Trimming cost V 4 bases and J 4 bases; bases outside gene matches: 9. CDR3 protein: CATSDLPGTGFTGELFF. DNA of the CDR3: TGTGCCACCAGTGACCTCCCCGGGACAGGGTTCACCGGGGAGCTGTTTTTT.

The table lists this clonotype with a few counts. The V call is TRBV6-1, the J call TRBJ2-1; D possibly uses TRBD1 or TRBD2 (6 bases each). The CDR3 is 14 residues long. From germline, CDR1 is MNHNS and CDR2 SASEGT. Trimming left V 7 bases short and J 5 bases short, with 15 bases between. In nucleotides, the CDR3 is TGTGCCAGCAAGCCCCGGGGGCAAAACAATGAGCAGTTCTTC. This codes for CASKPRGQNNEQFF.

The chain links TRBV20-1 to TRBJ2-1; TRBD1 matches 9 bases. This CDR3 region has 19 residues. V lost 0 bases and J lost 8; bases outside the gene matches: 20. The germline gives CDR1 DFQATT, CDR2 SNEGSKA (reference sequence). This CDR3 reads CSARDGTGRQRYLRDEQFF. CDR3 nucleotide sequence: TGCAGTGCTAGAGATGGGACAGGGAGACAGCGGTACCTACGGGATGAGCAGTTCTTC.

This clonotype was observed many times. This chain joins TRBV5-1 and TRBJ1-1; 7 bases match TRBD1. The CDR3 spans 14 residues. The V segment lost 6 bases and the J segment 2 bases; nucleotides outside the gene matches: 7. CDR1 is SGHRS, CDR2 YFSETQ, per germline. Here the CDR3 reads CASTRDSLNTEAFF. The CDR3 DNA reads as TGCGCCAGCACCCGGGACAGTTTAAACACTGAAGCTTTCTTT.